A single sample gave rise to the 10 T cell receptor beta chains below, sequenced in a study of blood T cell repertoires in COVID-19. The data were produced by immunoSEQ multiplex PCR, yet TCRdb's version contains in-frame clones alone and is incomplete. Of 200,000 to 250,000 clones in the sample, 83% were seen once. Sequencing used PBMCs or T cells enriched from blood (not recorded which). The receptors shown here come from a woman between 40 and 50 years old who had been exposed to COVID-19.

The chain couples TRBV5-1 to TRBJ1-1; tentatively, D is TRBD1 (5 bases). CDR1 is SGHRS and CDR2 is YFSETQ in the germline V gene. This CDR3 contains 15 residues. V lost 0 bases, J lost 5 bases, and 14 bases lay in between. The CDR3 is CASSLVSSAGTEAFF. For the CDR3, the DNA is TGCGCCAGCAGCTTGGTGTCTTCAGCAGGGACTGAAGCTTTCTTT. Full variable domain (missing parts from reference TRBV5-1 and TRBJ1-1): KAGVTQTPRYLIKTRGQQVTLSCSPISGHRSVSWYQQTPGQGLQFLFEYFSETQRNKGNFPGRFSGRQFSNSRSEMNVSTLELGDSALYLCASSLVSSAGTEAFFGQGTRLTVV.

V and J are TRBV7-8 and TRBJ1-6; maybe TRBD1 (5 bases). CDR1 and CDR2 (germline): SGHVS, FQNEAQ. V was shortened by 5 bases and J by 7 bases, with 18 bases between the two germline ends. This CDR3 contains 16 residues. The CDR3 loop reads CASSPAPTARNSPLHF. DNA for the CDR3: TGTGCCAGCAGCCCCGCACCGACAGCAAGAAATTCACCCCTCCACTTT.

The chain links TRBV29-1 to TRBJ1-1, with D perhaps TRBD1 (6 bases). The CDR3 length is 12 residues. Germline values: CDR1 SQVTM, CDR2 ANQGSEA. V was clipped by 7 bases and J by 1 base, with 10 bases between them. The CDR3 here is CSGYRANTEAFF. The CDR3, as DNA: TGCAGCGGATACAGGGCGAACACTGAAGCTTTCTTT. Supplemented by reference TRBV29-1 and TRBJ1-1, the full variable domain reads SAVISQKPSRDICQRGTSLTIQCQVDSQVTMMFWYRQQPGQSLTLIATANQGSEATYESGFVIDKFPISRPNLTFSTLTVSNMSPEDSSIYLCSGYRANTEAFFGQGTRLTVV.

CDR3 sequence reads: CASSIDSPGTSGDTDTQYF. The CDR3 DNA follows: TGTGCCAGTAGTATAGATTCCCCCGGGACTAGCGGGGACACAGATACGCAGTATTTT. The chain has TRBV19 and TRBJ2-3; TRBD2 matches at 13 bases. Germline trimming cut 0 bases from V and 2 bases from J; bases unmatched to any gene: 8. The CDR3 contains 19 residues. Germline values: CDR1 LNHDA, CDR2 SQIVND (reference sequence).

The gene calls are TRBV30 and TRBJ1-1; 10 bases are shared with TRBD1. The CDR3 length is 13 residues. V dropped 3 bases and J dropped 10; count of bases not matched to a gene: 8. The germline CDR1 and CDR2 sequences are GTSNPN and SVGIG (reference sequence). This CDR3 reads CAWRRGDRGLAFF. DNA for the CDR3: TGTGCCTGGAGGAGGGGGGACAGGGGACTAGCTTTCTTT.

The chain has TRBV27 and TRBJ2-7, with a possible D match to TRBD1 (5 bases). The CDR3 loop spans 14 amino acids. V lost 2 bases and J lost 2, with 10 bases in between. CDR1 is MNHEY and CDR2 is SMNVEV in the germline V gene (reference sequence). This CDR3 reads CASSLKGKAYEQYF. As DNA, the CDR3 is TGTGCCAGCAGTTTAAAGGGGAAGGCCTACGAGCAGTACTTC.

The V and J genes are TRBV7-2 and TRBJ2-3; D uncertain. Germline lookup yields CDR1 SGHTA and CDR2 FQGNSA. This CDR3 comprises 13 residues. The V gene lost 7 bases and the J gene lost 3 bases, with 11 bases spanning the gap. The CDR3 region is CASTNTMTDTQYF. The CDR3 DNA reads TGTGCCAGCACCAACACAATGACAGATACGCAGTATTTT. Using reference TRBV7-2 and TRBJ2-3 for the parts outside the CDR3, the full variable domain is GAGVSQSPSNKVTEKGKDVELRCDPISGHTALYWYRQSLGQGLEFLIYFQGNSAPDKSGLPSDRFSAERTGGSVSTLTIQRTQQEDSAVYLCASTNTMTDTQYFGPGTRLTVL.

The CDR3 DNA reads TGTGCCAGTCCCTCGCTGAGGGGCTACACCTTC. Translating gives CASPSLRGYTF. The rearrangement uses TRBV7-9 and TRBJ1-2; D remains unclear. Germline CDR1 reads SEHNR; CDR2 reads FQNEAQ (reference sequence). Trimming cost V 9 bases and J 8 bases, with 13 bases left between them. The CDR3 spans 11 residues.

The chain combines TRBV6-2 or TRBV6-3 with TRBJ2-3; 9 positions agree with TRBD2. From germline, CDR1 is MNHEY and CDR2 SVGEGT. CDR3 size: 18 residues. Trimming took 0 bases from V and 4 from J; bases not matched to a gene: 11. The CDR3 DNA is TGTGCCAGCAGTTACTCGAGTACGGCTAGCGGGGTTCCAGATACGCAGTATTTT. Translation: CASSYSSTASGVPDTQYF.

This clone appeared a few times. CDR3 in amino acids: CASTMDRGVEQYF. CDR3 in DNA: TGTGCCAGCACCATGGACAGGGGCGTCGAGCAGTACTTC. The V call is TRBV5-6, the J call TRBJ2-7; 9 bases map to TRBD1. The CDR3 sequence is 13 residues long. Germline CDR1 and CDR2: SGHDT and YYEEEE. V shed 6 bases, J shed 6 bases, and the junction held 7 bases outside the gene matches.